The TCR beta chain described here comes from a study of cytomegalovirus exposure and HLA in healthy donors. Study findings and constraints: Earlier analysis found most TCR beta V segments productive about 90% or about 30% of the time.

Remarks on this clone: The antigen remains unidentified.

The CDR3 is 14 amino acids. The germline CDR1 and CDR2 sequences are MNHNS and SASEGT. Trimming removed 5 bases at V and 3 bases at J, with 14 bases between. It was with 60 Vbeta and 13 Jbeta primers that the PCR ran. The data were produced by immunoSEQ multiplex PCR, yet TCRdb's version contains in-frame clones alone and is incomplete. Of around 150,000 clones in the sample, roughly 85% were seen once. This TCR was sampled from a middle-aged man in good health and CMV-seropositive. Material for sequencing was PBMCs. This chain joins TRBV6-1 and TRBJ2-7, with D possibly matching TRBD1 (7 bases). The DNA for the CDR3 is TGTGCCAGCAGTCCCCGACAGGGAGGCTACGAGCAGTACTTC. Encoded protein: CASSPRQGGYEQYF.